The 5 T cell receptor beta chains listed next were all sequenced from one sample in a study of CD8 T cells in Susac syndrome. RNA was extracted with the RNeasy kit, and a quantity of 0.5 to 1 ug was reverse transcribed using random hexamers. TCRdb analysed the immunoSEQ multiplex PCR reads with MiXCR anew, one entry per CDR3 protein. The table has some 200,000 distinct CDR3 sequences, 90% to 97% seen once. Sequencing used CD4+ T cells from PBMCs. The source of these receptors is a human donor with Susac syndrome.

V is TRBV5-1 and J is TRBJ1-1, with 8 bases fitting TRBD1. This CDR3 contains 14 residues. CDR1 SGHRS and CDR2 YFSETQ come from the germline V gene. The ends lost 4 bases at V and 1 base at J; junction bases unmatched: 3. The CDR3 coding sequence is TGCGCCAGCAGCGTGGACAGGGAGAACACTGAAGCTTTCTTT. Translated, it gives CASSVDRENTEAFF.

This chain links TRBV20-1 with TRBJ2-1; D is possibly TRBD2 (6 bases). Germline V CDR1 and CDR2: DFQATT, SNEGSKA (reference sequence). CDR3 size: 16 residues. V lost 6 bases and J 0 bases, leaving 18 bases between the germline ends. In DNA form, the CDR3 reads TGCAGTGCCCCGGGACTCCATACTAGCTCCTACAATGAGCAGTTCTTC. Residues: CSAPGLHTSSYNEQFF.

The chain recombines TRBV29-1 with TRBJ2-1; 12 bases agree with TRBD2. Germline V CDR1 and CDR2: SQVTM, ANQGSEA. With 5 bases clipped from V and 7 bases from J, the junction kept 6 bases outside the gene matches. The CDR3 loop spans 14 amino acids. In DNA form, the CDR3 reads TGCAGCGTTCTAGCGGGGGGGCCGGGAAATGAGCAGTTCTTC. This gives the protein CSVLAGGPGNEQFF.

V is TRBV5-6 and J is TRBJ2-3, with D possibly being TRBD1 or TRBD2 (5 bases each). Per the germline V gene, CDR1 is SGHDT and CDR2 is YYEEEE. The CDR3 sequence is 14 residues long. The ends were cut back, 4 bases at V and 8 bases at J, with 17 bases in the middle. CDR3 coding DNA: TGTGCCAGCAGCATCCGGGACCCCATTGGTACGCAGTATTTT. Encoded protein: CASSIRDPIGTQYF.

This chain joins TRBV25-1 and TRBJ2-2; 10 bases agree with TRBD1. Trimming at V came to 2 bases and at J to 5 bases, leaving 5 bases not matched to a gene. The CDR3 sequence is 16 residues long. The germline gives CDR1 MGHDK, CDR2 SYGVNS. Written as DNA, the CDR3 is TGTGCCAGCAGTGAAACCGGGACAGGGGTAACCGGGGAGCTGTTTTTT. It encodes CASSETGTGVTGELFF.